The entry below gives a single T cell receptor beta chain sequence along with its context. The target antigen is unknown. No patient had autoimmune disease or received systemic immunosuppression. TCRdb's table, derived via immunoSEQ multiplex PCR, lists solely in-frame clones and lacks some. This table holds about 73,000 clones, more than 80% found once. The CDR3 has 15 residues. The V end lost 5 bases, the J end lost 7 bases, and 17 bases lay between the germline ends. Germline V gene sequence: CDR1 MNHEY, CDR2 SVGAGI. This record belongs to a study of OX40 agonist ivuxolimab in advanced cancers. In the study overall: At doses from 0.01 to 10 mg/kg, patients were given intravenous ivuxolimab every 2 weeks. Antecedent anti-PD-1, anti-PD-L1 or anti-CTLA-4 therapy was permissible, with under 50% having received some.

Findings and caveats of the study: CD4+ and CD8+ blood T cells expanded clonally by week 6 at 0.1 to 3.0 mg/kg.

The receptor was derived from an adult with an advanced solid tumor such as melanoma, head and neck, liver or kidney cancer. The V call is TRBV6-5, the J call TRBJ1-4; D is undetermined. Sequencing used CD4+ or CD8+ T cells sorted from blood, obtained in a trial of the OX40 agonist ivuxolimab. The chain's CDR3 is CASSRPRAWGEKLFF. CDR3 DNA: TGTGCCAGCAGTCGCCCAAGGGCATGGGGTGAAAAACTGTTTTTT.